Listed here is a single TCR beta chain. The antigen is undetermined. This record belongs to a study of cytomegalovirus exposure and HLA in healthy donors. Study results and limitations: A few CMV-associated chains were confirmed in vitro to be specific for CMV antigens. The authors enumerated some 160 TCR beta chains as linked to cytomegalovirus. Reported performance of the classifier showed diagnosis of cytomegalovirus status with high specificity and sensitivity.

The donors were in the 120-subject validation cohort, distinct from the 666-subject first cohort. Sequencing was performed with immunoSEQ multiplex PCR; in TCRdb, only in-frame clones are kept and a portion is missing. The data contain some 110,000 clones, about 88% of them singletons. Germline V gene sequence: CDR1 MNHEY, CDR2 SVGAGI. V lost 8 bases and J lost 3, with 15 bases in between. This CDR3 is built from 14 residues. The TCR was taken from a woman under 30 in good health and CMV-seropositive. The V gene is TRBV6-5, the J gene TRBJ2-3, with D perhaps matching TRBD1 (6 bases). The material sequenced was PBMCs. The CDR3 DNA reads TGTGCCAGCTCGCGTACAGGGAAGACAGATACGCAGTATTTT. Encoded protein: CASSRTGKTDTQYF.